The 19 T cell receptor beta chains below come from one sample, sequenced in a study of PD-1 blockade in mismatch repair-deficient tumors. This table comes from immunoSEQ multiplex PCR, and its TCRdb copy is limited to in-frame clones, with some not included. The data show some 120,000 clones, approximately 80% seen once. Here the sequenced sample was peripheral blood, taken just over 59 weeks after starting pembrolizumab. These receptors all stem from an adult with mismatch repair-deficient cancer.

The CDR3, as DNA: TGCAGCCTCCCAGGGGTGTCATCCAATGAGCAGTTCTTC. This codes for CSLPGVSSNEQFF. V gene TRBV29-1 combines with J gene TRBJ2-1, with D possibly TRBD1 on 6 matching bases. CDR1 is SQVTM, CDR2 ANQGSEA, per germline. The CDR3 is 13 amino acids. With 8 bases removed from V and 6 bases from J, the gap between germline ends came to 17 bases.

The chain employs TRBV12-2 and TRBJ2-5. The DNA end is more similar to TRBJ2-7, so the J call may be wrong. TRBV12-2 is a documented pseudogene. This CDR3 is 16 amino acids long. CDR3 bases: TGTGCAAGTCGCTTAGCGTCAGGCGGAACTTACTACGAGCAGTACTTC. Its protein product is CASRLASGGTYYEQYF.

This clone occurred once. This sequence joins TRBV2 and TRBJ2-1, with a weak D call TRBD2 (6 bases). The CDR3 is made up of 13 amino acids. Germline-derived CDR1 and CDR2 are SNHLY and FYNNEI. Trimming removed 6 bases at V and 6 bases at J, with 12 bases between. CDR3: CASRGGTLNEQFF. The CDR3 coding sequence is TGTGCCAGCAGGGGCGGGACTCTCAATGAGCAGTTCTTC.

The chain couples TRBV18 to TRBJ2-2; 10 bases fit TRBD2. The CDR3 has 16 residues. Germline CDR1 is KGHSH and CDR2 is LQKENI. V gave up 6 bases and J gave up 5 bases; unmatched junction bases: 9. CDR3 bases: TGTGCCAGCTCGGATCTAGCGGGAGCAACGACCGGGGAGCTGTTTTTT. Encoded protein: CASSDLAGATTGELFF.

This clone has only one observation. This rearrangement joins TRBV6-4 to TRBJ2-1; a weak D match, TRBD1 (7 bases). This CDR3 is built from 14 residues. V was shortened by 2 bases and J by 9 bases, with 14 bases between the two germline ends. Germline CDR1 MRHNA, CDR2 SNTAGT. The CDR3 region has the DNA TGTGCCAGCAGTGACCAGGGGGGCATCGGTGAGCAGTTCTTC. Translation gives CASSDQGGIGEQFF.

The J gene is TRBJ2-7, the V gene TRBV18; 12 bases fit TRBD2. Trimming removed 1 base from V and 3 bases from J; junction bases left unmatched: 7. Germline CDR1 is KGHSH and CDR2 is LQKENI. This CDR3 has 17 amino acids. The chain's CDR3 is CASSPRLAGEGSYEQYF. The DNA of the CDR3 is TGTGCCAGCTCACCACGACTAGCGGGAGAGGGAAGCTACGAGCAGTACTTC.

The chain recombines TRBV5-4 with TRBJ1-4, with D hard to call. The CDR3 is 15 amino acids. The germline gives CDR1 SGHNT, CDR2 YYREEE (reference sequence). The V end was cut by 0 bases, the J end by 3 bases, with 9 bases between. CDR3 residues: CASSLDGKANEKLFF. Written as DNA, the CDR3 is TGTGCCAGCAGCTTGGACGGAAAAGCTAATGAAAAACTGTTTTTT.

The rearrangement joins TRBV7-6 to TRBJ2-7; 11 bases map to TRBD2. This CDR3 has 16 amino acids. Germline CDR1 SGHVS, CDR2 FNYEAQ. V lost 5 bases to trimming and J lost 0 bases; unmatched junction nucleotides: 6. CDR3 amino acids: CASSRTSGSSSYEQYF. The DNA for the CDR3 is TGTGCCAGCAGCCGGACTAGCGGGTCTAGCTCCTACGAGCAGTACTTC.

Points on this clone: Additional DNA sequences in this sample encode the identical CDR3. The gene calls are TRBV18 and TRBJ1-1; D is undetermined. Germline CDR1 and CDR2: KGHSH and LQKENI. This CDR3 region has 13 residues. V lost 3 bases and J 1 base, leaving 6 bases between the germline ends. The DNA for the CDR3 is TGTGCCAGCTCACCCCAAAAGAACACTGAAGCTTTCTTT. Protein sequence: CASSPQKNTEAFF.

This clone was recorded once. J is TRBJ2-7 and V is TRBV2; either TRBD1 or TRBD2 may fit D (5 bases each). CDR1 is SNHLY, CDR2 FYNNEI, per germline. The CDR3 consists of 13 residues. V lost 7 bases to trimming and J lost 2 bases, with 12 bases between them. In nucleotides, the CDR3 is TGTGCCAGCATTAACCGGGACGCCTACGAGCAGTACTTC. Translation gives CASINRDAYEQYF. Full variable domain (rest looked up from reference TRBV2 and TRBJ2-7): EPEVTQTPSHQVTQMGQEVILRCVPISNHLYFYWYRQILGQKVEFLVSFYNNEISEKSEIFDDQFSVERPDGSNFTLKIRSTKLEDSAMYFCASINRDAYEQYFGPGTRLTVT.

V gene TRBV18 combines with J gene TRBJ1-1, with 9 bases matching TRBD1. The CDR3 sequence is 16 residues long. The germline CDR1 and CDR2 sequences are KGHSH and LQKENI. The V segment lost 8 bases and the J segment 3 bases; nucleotides outside the gene matches: 13. The CDR3 DNA is TGTGCCAGCCCTAACAGGGGGCGCTTCGGTGACACTGAAGCTTTCTTT. It yields the protein CASPNRGRFGDTEAFF.

The V gene is TRBV5-6, the J gene TRBJ2-7, with unresolved D. CDR1 SGHDT and CDR2 YYEEEE come from the germline V gene. The V and J ends lost 4 bases and 3 bases respectively, with 5 bases between them. This CDR3 has 11 residues. The CDR3 reads CASSPYYEQYF. CDR3 DNA: TGTGCCAGCAGCCCCTACTACGAGCAGTACTTC.

The table lists this clone with a count of one. V and J are TRBV19 and TRBJ1-1; 8 nucleotides line up with TRBD1. CDR1 LNHDA and CDR2 SQIVND come from the germline V gene (reference sequence). This CDR3 comprises 15 residues. The V gene end was trimmed by 6 bases and the J gene end by 6 bases; junction bases not matched to a gene: 12. The CDR3 DNA follows: TGTGCCAGTAGCAATACAGGGGGAGTCCCGCCTGAAGCTTTCTTT. This codes for CASSNTGGVPPEAFF.

V gene TRBV27 combines with J gene TRBJ2-2, with a weak D call TRBD2 (5 bases). This CDR3 contains 15 residues. Trimming stripped 2 bases from V and 1 base from J, with 8 bases between. The germline V gene has CDR1 MNHEY and CDR2 SMNVEV (reference sequence). The CDR3 reads CASSLTGLNTGELFF. The CDR3 DNA reads TGTGCCAGCAGTTTAACGGGGTTGAACACCGGGGAGCTGTTTTTT.

This chain connects TRBV10-1 to TRBJ2-1, with 8 bases aligning to TRBD1. Germline values: CDR1 WNHNN, CDR2 SYGVQD (reference sequence). The CDR3 spans 16 residues. With 0 bases clipped from V and 4 bases from J, the junction kept 5 bases outside the gene matches. The CDR3 spells CASSESWTGFYNEQFF. For the CDR3, the DNA is TGCGCCAGCAGTGAGTCCTGGACAGGGTTTTACAATGAGCAGTTCTTC.

V is TRBV6-6 and J is TRBJ1-5; D remains unclear. The CDR3 is 13 amino acids. Germline CDR1 is MNHNY and CDR2 is SVGAGI (reference sequence). V was trimmed by 2 bases and J by 5 bases, leaving 7 bases between them. The DNA of the CDR3 is TGTGCCAGCAGTTACGAAGGGTATCAGCCCCAGCATTTT. It is translated as CASSYEGYQPQHF.

V usage is TRBV5-1 and J usage is TRBJ2-1; D is ambiguous. Germline V gene data show CDR1 as SGHRS and CDR2 as YFSETQ. V was clipped by 2 bases and J by 8 bases, with 17 bases between them. The CDR3 runs 15 residues. The CDR3 loop is CASSFLGGQGDEQFF. CDR3 coding DNA: TGCGCCAGCAGCTTCTTAGGTGGGCAAGGCGATGAGCAGTTCTTC. Complete variable domain (other parts from reference TRBV5-1 and TRBJ2-1): KAGVTQTPRYLIKTRGQQVTLSCSPISGHRSVSWYQQTPGQGLQFLFEYFSETQRNKGNFPGRFSGRQFSNSRSEMNVSTLELGDSALYLCASSFLGGQGDEQFFGPGTRLTVL.

The V gene is TRBV5-4, the J gene TRBJ2-7, with 9 nucleotides matching TRBD2. The CDR3 sequence is 17 residues long. Germline CDR1 reads SGHNT; CDR2 reads YYREEE (reference sequence). Trimming cost V 2 bases and J 3 bases; bases outside gene matches: 12. In DNA, the CDR3 is TGTGCCAGCAGCTTCCGTAGCGGGAGTAGATTTCTCTACGAGCAGTACTTC. Amino acids: CASSFRSGSRFLYEQYF.

The rearrangement links TRBV14 to TRBJ2-6, with TRBD2 as a possible D gene (5 bases). CDR1 is SGHDN, CDR2 FVKESK, per germline. V was trimmed by 3 bases and J by 0 bases, leaving 27 bases between them. CDR3 length equals 22 residues. CDR3 sequence: CASSHLKAQFSAAYSGANVLTF. The CDR3 DNA is TGTGCCAGCAGCCATCTAAAGGCCCAGTTTAGCGCCGCGTACTCTGGGGCCAACGTCCTGACTTTC.